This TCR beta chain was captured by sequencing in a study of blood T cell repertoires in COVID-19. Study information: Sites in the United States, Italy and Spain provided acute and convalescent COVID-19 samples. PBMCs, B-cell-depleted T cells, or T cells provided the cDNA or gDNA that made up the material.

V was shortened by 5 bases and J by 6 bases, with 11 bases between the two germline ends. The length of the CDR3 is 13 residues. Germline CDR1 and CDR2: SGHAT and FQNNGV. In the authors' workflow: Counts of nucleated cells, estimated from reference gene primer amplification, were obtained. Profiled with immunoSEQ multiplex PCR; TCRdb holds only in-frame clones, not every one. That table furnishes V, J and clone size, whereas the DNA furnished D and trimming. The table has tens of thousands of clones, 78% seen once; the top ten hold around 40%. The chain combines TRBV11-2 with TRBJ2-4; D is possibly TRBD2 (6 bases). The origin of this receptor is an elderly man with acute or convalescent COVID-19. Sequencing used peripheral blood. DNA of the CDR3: TGTGCCAGCAGCCCCGGGACTGGAAACATTCAGTACTTC. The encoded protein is CASSPGTGNIQYF.